The 7 T cell receptor beta chains reported below all come from one sample, sequenced in a study of T-cell reconstitution after alpha-beta-depleted transplantation in children. Whole-study results and caveats: Fresh T-cell production supplied most of the T-cell counts and diversity seen one year after transplant.

For these receptors, no antigen is known. The library targeted TCRbeta and was prepared with unique molecular identifiers. TCRdb ran MiXCR on the PCR reads and lists one entry per CDR3 protein. The table lists approximately 300,000 distinct CDR3 sequences, nearly 8% of them singletons, with around 10% in the top ten. The sample here was peripheral blood, taken 360 days after TCRalphabeta/CD19-depleted stem cell transplant. These receptors all come from a female patient aged 2 to 10 who had a stem cell transplant for Fanconi anemia, so the T cells may come from the graft donor.

This chain connects TRBV6-5 to TRBJ2-5; possibly TRBD2 for D (5 bases). CDR1 is MNHEY and CDR2 is SVGAGI in the germline V gene. Trimming removed 0 bases from V and 5 bases from J, with 10 bases in between. The CDR3 consists of 14 residues. CDR3 sequence: CASSYSEGRETQYF. In DNA, the CDR3 is TGTGCCAGCAGTTACTCCGAGGGTAGGGAGACCCAGTACTTC.

Ten or more counts support this clonotype. The chain is built from TRBV27 and TRBJ1-2; D is ambiguous. Trimming shortened V by 5 bases and J by 0 bases, and 7 bases separated the two germline ends. The CDR3 length is 13 residues. Germline assignment: CDR1 MNHEY and CDR2 SMNVEV (reference sequence). The CDR3 reads CASSPVPNYGYTF. CDR3 coding DNA: TGTGCCAGCAGTCCAGTGCCTAACTATGGCTACACCTTC.

The sample holds many counts of this clonotype. The chain recombines TRBV20-1 with TRBJ2-7, with TRBD1 matching over 7 bases. J was trimmed by 2 bases and V by 5 bases; bases with no gene match: 9. CDR3 size: 14 residues. Germline assignment: CDR1 DFQATT and CDR2 SNEGSKA (reference sequence). The DNA of the CDR3 is TGCAGTGCTTTAGACAGGGTGGTTGCCTACGAGCAGTACTTC. Translation gives CSALDRVVAYEQYF.

A few counts support this clonotype. The rearrangement joins TRBV6-2 or TRBV6-3 to TRBJ2-1; weak D call: TRBD2 (6 bases). The CDR3 length is 16 residues. Between the trimmed V and J ends, which lost 2 bases and 0 bases, there was a span of 11 bases. CDR1 and CDR2 from the germline V gene are MNHEY and SVGEGT. The CDR3, as DNA: TGTGCCAGCAGTTACCCAGGGAGGAGCTCCTACAATGAGCAGTTCTTC. Residues: CASSYPGRSSYNEQFF.

The chain is built from TRBV20-1 and TRBJ1-5, with 10 bases matching TRBD1. This CDR3 is built from 17 residues. Germline assignment: CDR1 DFQATT and CDR2 SNEGSKA (reference sequence). The trim removed 1 base at V and 5 bases at J, leaving 11 bases unmatched. The CDR3 region is CSARAPGGGTGDQPQHF. Here the CDR3 DNA reads TGCAGTGCTAGAGCTCCTGGCGGGGGGACAGGGGATCAGCCCCAGCATTTT.

This clonotype was recorded a few times. This sequence joins TRBV9 and TRBJ2-4, with 7 positions matching TRBD1. The CDR3 loop spans 16 amino acids. CDR1 is SGDLS, CDR2 YYNGEE, per germline. The V gene end was trimmed by 5 bases and the J gene end by 3 bases; junction bases not matched to a gene: 11. In DNA form, the CDR3 reads TGTGCCAGCAGGGTCGACCGACAGGGTAGCAAAAACATTCAGTACTTC. It codes for CASRVDRQGSKNIQYF.

This clonotype was observed a handful of times. The rearrangement joins TRBV12-3 or TRBV12-4 to TRBJ1-6; D unclear. The V gene lost 2 bases and the J gene lost 9 bases, with 11 bases spanning the gap. The CDR3 length is 14 residues. CDR3 nucleotides: TGTGCCAGCAGTTTACACCCCACGGGTTCACCCCTCCACTTT. This translates into CASSLHPTGSPLHF.